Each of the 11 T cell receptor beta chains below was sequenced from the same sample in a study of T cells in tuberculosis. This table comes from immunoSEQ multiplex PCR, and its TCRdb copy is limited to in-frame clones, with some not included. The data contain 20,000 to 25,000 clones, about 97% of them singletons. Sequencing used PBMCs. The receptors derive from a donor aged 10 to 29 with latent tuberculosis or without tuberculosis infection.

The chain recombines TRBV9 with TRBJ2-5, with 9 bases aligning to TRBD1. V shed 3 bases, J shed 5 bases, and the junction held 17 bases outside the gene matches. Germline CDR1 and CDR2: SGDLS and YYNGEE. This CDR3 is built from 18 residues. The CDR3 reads CASSANFLTGGRVETQYF. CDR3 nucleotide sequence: TGTGCCAGCAGCGCCAACTTCCTGACAGGGGGTAGAGTGGAGACCCAGTACTTC.

The CDR3 protein is CASSQGVNTEAFF. DNA for the CDR3: TGTGCCAGCAGCCAAGGAGTGAACACTGAAGCTTTCTTT. The V gene is TRBV14, the J gene TRBJ1-1; D gene unclear. This CDR3 contains 13 residues. With 1 base removed from V and 0 bases from J, the gap between germline ends came to 3 bases. Germline lookup yields CDR1 SGHDN and CDR2 FVKESK.

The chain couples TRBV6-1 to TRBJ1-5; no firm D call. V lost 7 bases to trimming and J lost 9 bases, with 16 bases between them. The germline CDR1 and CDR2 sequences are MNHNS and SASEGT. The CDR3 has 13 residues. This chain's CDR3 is CASNPGGPGPQHF. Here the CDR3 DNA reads TGTGCCAGCAATCCCGGAGGCCCTGGGCCCCAGCATTTT.

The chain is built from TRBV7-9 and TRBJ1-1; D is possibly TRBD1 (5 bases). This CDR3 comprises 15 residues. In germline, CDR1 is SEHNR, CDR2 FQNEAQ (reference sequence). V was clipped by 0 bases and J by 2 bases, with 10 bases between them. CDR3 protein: CASSLALRTNTEAFF. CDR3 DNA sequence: TGTGCCAGCAGCTTAGCGCTGAGGACAAACACTGAAGCTTTCTTT.

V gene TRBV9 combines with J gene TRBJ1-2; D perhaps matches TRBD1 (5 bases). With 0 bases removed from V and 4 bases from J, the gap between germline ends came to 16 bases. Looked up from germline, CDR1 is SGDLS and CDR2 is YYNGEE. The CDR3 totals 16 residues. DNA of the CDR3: TGTGCCAGCAGCGTAGGGGGTCAGGGAAGTCTCTATGGCTACACCTTC. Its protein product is CASSVGGQGSLYGYTF.

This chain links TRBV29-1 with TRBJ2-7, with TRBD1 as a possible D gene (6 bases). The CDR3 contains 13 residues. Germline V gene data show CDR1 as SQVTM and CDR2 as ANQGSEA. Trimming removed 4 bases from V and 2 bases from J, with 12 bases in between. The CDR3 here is CSVGLRTAYEQYF. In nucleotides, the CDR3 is TGCAGCGTTGGGCTCAGGACAGCCTACGAGCAGTACTTC.

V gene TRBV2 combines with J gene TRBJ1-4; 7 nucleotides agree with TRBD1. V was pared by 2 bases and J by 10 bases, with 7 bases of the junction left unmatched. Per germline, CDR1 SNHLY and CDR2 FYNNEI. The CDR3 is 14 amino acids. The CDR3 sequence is CASSERGGLVKLFF. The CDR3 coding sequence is TGTGCCAGCAGTGAAAGAGGGGGCCTGGTAAAACTGTTTTTT.

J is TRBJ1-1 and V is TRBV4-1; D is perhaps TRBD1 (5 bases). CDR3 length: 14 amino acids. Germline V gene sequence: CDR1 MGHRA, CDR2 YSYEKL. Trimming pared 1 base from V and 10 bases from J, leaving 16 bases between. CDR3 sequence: CASSQAGLGRGAFF. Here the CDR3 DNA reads TGCGCCAGCAGCCAAGCTGGGTTGGGGCGAGGAGCTTTCTTT.

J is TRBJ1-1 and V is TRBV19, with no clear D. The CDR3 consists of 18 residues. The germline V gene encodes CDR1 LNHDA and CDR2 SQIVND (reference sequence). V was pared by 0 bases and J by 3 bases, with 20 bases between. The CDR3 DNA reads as TGTGCCAGTAGTATAGATCTTGGCAGACCTTTAGCGGACACTGAAGCTTTCTTT. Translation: CASSIDLGRPLADTEAFF.

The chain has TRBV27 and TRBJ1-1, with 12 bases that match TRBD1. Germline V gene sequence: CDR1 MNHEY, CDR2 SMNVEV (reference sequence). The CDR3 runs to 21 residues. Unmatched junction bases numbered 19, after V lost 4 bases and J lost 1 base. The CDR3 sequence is CASSSKPAPGTGGARNTEAFF. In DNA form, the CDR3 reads TGTGCCAGCAGTTCTAAACCCGCGCCCGGGACAGGGGGCGCAAGGAACACTGAAGCTTTCTTT.

The CDR3: CASSPGLGVFNEQFF. In DNA form, the CDR3 reads TGTGCCAGCAGCCCAGGCCTAGGGGTCTTCAATGAGCAGTTCTTC. The chain recombines TRBV14 with TRBJ2-1; D might be TRBD1 (5 bases). The germline V gene has CDR1 SGHDN and CDR2 FVKESK. Trimming took 4 bases from V and 6 from J, leaving 16 bases between them. The CDR3 is 15 amino acids.